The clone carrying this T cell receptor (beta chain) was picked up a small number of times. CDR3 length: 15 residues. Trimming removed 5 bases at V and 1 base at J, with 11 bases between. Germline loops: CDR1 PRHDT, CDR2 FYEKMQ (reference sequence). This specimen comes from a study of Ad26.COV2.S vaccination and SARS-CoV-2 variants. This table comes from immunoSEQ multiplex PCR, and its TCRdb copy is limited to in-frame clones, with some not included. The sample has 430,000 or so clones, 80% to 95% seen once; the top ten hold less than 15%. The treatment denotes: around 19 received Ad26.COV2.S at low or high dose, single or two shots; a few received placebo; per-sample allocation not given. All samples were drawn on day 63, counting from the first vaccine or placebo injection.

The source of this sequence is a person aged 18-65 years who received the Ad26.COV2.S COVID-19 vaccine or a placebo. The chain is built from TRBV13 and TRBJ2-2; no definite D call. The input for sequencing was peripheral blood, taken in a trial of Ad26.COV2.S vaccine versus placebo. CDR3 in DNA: TGTGCCAGCAGCCAATACAAGGGGAACACCGGGGAGCTGTTTTTT. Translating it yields CASSQYKGNTGELFF.